Given below is one T cell receptor (beta chain) in context. This clone appeared once. Its antigen remains unidentified. The sample holds no much larger clone one base away, and base qualities are not on file. The CDR3 regions of human TCRbeta chains were subjected to immunosequencing. The study's own analysis went as follows. Repertoire TCRs were checked for matches against a reference library of SARS-CoV-2-specific TCRs that had been generated using the MIRA antigen-specificity platform. Breadth was defined as the fraction of unique TCRs that were SARS-CoV-2-associated. Depth was defined as the fraction of total T cells that were SARS-CoV-2-associated. Using the MIRA data, each spike-specific TCR was assigned both to the spike region to which the TCR was reactive and to a CD4 or CD8 class. Log10-transformed breadth and depth values were compared by one-way ANOVA with Sidak's multiple comparisons tests. TCRdb's version of the immuneACCESS table is confined to in-frame rearrangements and falls short of the full clone set. An unresolved V gene accounts for under half of the shortfall where checked; the remainder is of unknown origin. V, J and clone size were drawn from that table, and D and trimming were deduced from the DNA. Here the sample has about 110,000 clones; about 93% occur a single time. The ten largest clones add up to roughly a fifth of the sample.

The V and J ends are trimmed by 5 bases and 1 base, leaving 8 bases between them. Via the germline V gene (reference sequence), CDR1 is LNHDA and CDR2 SQIVND. From the cysteine up to the phenylalanine, the CDR3 has a length of 13 residues. The read is trimmed to its CDR3 DNA, 39 bases read in frame from base 1. The data originate from a study of T cell responses to AZD1222 COVID-19 vaccine (dated by TCRdb to the early 2020s). About the study as a whole: AZD1222 recipients whose second dose came at about 4 weeks and those whose second dose came at about 12 weeks were combined into one group, since spike-specific TCR depth and breadth did not differ between the two schedules. TCR sequencing was performed for 230 to 250 trial participants, of whom around 200 were given two doses of AZD1222 and some 26 were given two doses of MenACWY control vaccine. Trial participants were enrolled by age into 18-55, 56-69 and 70-plus year subgroups, with around 150, 28 and 57 TCR-sequenced participants respectively. The paper's findings and limits, for the study overall: The whole spike protein was spanned by vaccine-associated CD4 TCRs, and dominant responses were seen in regions 160-218 and 743-854. A significant rise in spike-specific TCR breadth and depth was observed after two AZD1222 doses relative to day 0 and relative to MenACWY recipients. Epitopes outside the regions mutated in the B.1.351 and B.1.1.7 variants were reportedly recognized by nearly half of the unique spike-specific TCRs. Because no samples from the day 14 peak response were available, repertoires could be characterized only after the peak T cell response. In the small 56-69-year group, the increase in depth fell short of significance, most likely because of low power. Participants were mostly white British and included more females than males, and it was suggested by the authors that clonal diversity may have been underestimated. Conclusions about previously exposed vaccinees were limited because only six AZD1222 recipients were SARS-CoV-2 seropositive at baseline.

The sample's time point label is to be understood as: baseline before first vaccination. Vaccinee samples came from UK trials COV001 and COV002, including a single-blind randomized controlled phase 2/3 trial of AZD1222 (ChAdOx1 nCoV-19) in healthy adults. Trial participant PBMC samples were collected at day 0 and day 28 after the second dose for TCRbeta chain sequencing. This specimen was peripheral blood, taken on day 0 of AZD1222 vaccination. This sequence uses TRBV19 and TRBJ1-2; the D segment cannot be called with confidence. The receptor was isolated from an adult in good health. The encoded CDR3 is CASSFGNNYGYTF. The bases read TGTGCCAGTAGTTTCGGCAATAACTATGGCTACACCTTC.